This entry features one T cell receptor beta chain sequence. Its antigen is still unknown. These data come from a study of blood T cells in healthy people across ages. General study findings and limits: Observed TCR beta diversity per million T cells went down as age went up. This fall followed a roughly linear course with age. Diversity was higher, and naive CD4+ cells more numerous, in long-lived donors than in aged donors.

PCR was performed a second time for about 6 to 12 cycles using a sample-barcoded 5' primer and a J-beta primer mix. Samples each returned at least 2.5 million CDR3-containing paired-end reads. TCRdb re-derived calls from the 5' RACE reads in MiXCR, one entry per CDR3 protein. Among about 1.7 million distinct CDR3 sequences, 28% were seen once, and the ten largest hold 7.7%. Trimming stripped 5 bases from V and 0 bases from J, with 17 bases between. The germline V gene has CDR1 MDHEN and CDR2 SYDVKM. This CDR3 region has 16 residues. The receptor was derived from a woman aged 30 to 39 in good health. Sequencing input: blood. This rearrangement joins TRBV28 to TRBJ2-7, with TRBD2 as a possible D gene (6 bases). The CDR3 DNA reads TGTGCCAGCAGTCGTTCTTGGCGCGGGGACTCCTACGAGCAGTACTTC. Translating gives CASSRSWRGDSYEQYF.